Here is one T cell receptor beta chain with its context. Its antigen is not identified. Carried by the TCR beta cDNA libraries were unique molecular identifiers. Each CDR3 protein gets one entry after TCRdb re-called the PCR reads with MiXCR. The sample shows about 820,000 distinct CDR3 sequences, approximately 57% of them seen only once. J gave up 4 bases and V 0 bases, and 7 bases lay outside the gene matches. The CDR3 is made up of 16 amino acids. Germline values: CDR1 SGHRS, CDR2 YFSETQ. These data originate in a study of post-analysis software for immune sequencing data. Study background: Progressive-relapsing, secondary progressive and relapsing-remitting multiple sclerosis were among the disease courses included. Study results and limitations: Comparison of patients with controls showed five TRBV segments more frequent in patients, TRBV5-6, TRBV5-1 and TRBV20-1 among them. Under the F measure, samples that were prepared in one batch clustered strongly together. People with multiple sclerosis had a significantly lower normalized Chao1 diversity than controls did.

The chain links TRBV5-1 to TRBJ2-3; 8 positions agree with TRBD2. The specimen sequenced was blood. This clonotype was obtained from a girl aged 5-17 years with multiple sclerosis. CDR3 residues: CASSLEPAGESDTQYF. The CDR3 DNA follows: TGCGCCAGCAGCTTGGAACCAGCGGGAGAATCAGATACGCAGTATTTT.